These 9 T cell receptor beta chains were all obtained from the same sample, sequenced in a study of control samples from healthy donors and cancer patients. This table comes from immunoSEQ multiplex PCR, and its TCRdb copy is limited to in-frame clones, with some not included. Found here are 50,000 or so clones, under 90% of them singletons; the top ten hold around 10%. Sequences were obtained from blood. Receptor source: a man between 65 and 85 years old in good health.

This clone appeared a few times. J is TRBJ2-5 and V is TRBV29-1, with 8 bases aligning to TRBD2. The CDR3 totals 14 residues. V was clipped by 3 bases and J by 5 bases; unmatched bases: 8. Germline lookup yields CDR1 SQVTM and CDR2 ANQGSEA. The CDR3 loop reads CSVERDQRGETQYF. CDR3 bases: TGCAGCGTTGAGAGGGACCAGCGGGGGGAGACCCAGTACTTC.

CDR3 sequence: CASRISQNYGYTF. The CDR3, as DNA: TGTGCCAGCAGGATCAGCCAAAACTATGGCTACACCTTC. The V call is TRBV6-5, the J call TRBJ1-2; D gene uncertain. CDR3 length: 13 amino acids. Germline V CDR1 and CDR2: MNHEY, SVGAGI. V shed 6 bases and J shed 2 bases, with 10 bases lying between them.

This clone was seen just once. The chain links TRBV11-3 to TRBJ1-2; D is uncertain. The germline V gene encodes CDR1 SGHNT and CDR2 YENEEA. The V gene lost 0 bases and the J gene lost 5 bases, with 13 bases spanning the gap. The CDR3 runs 15 residues. DNA of the CDR3: TGTGCCAGCAGCTTAGAGGTGGGCAGAAGTTATGGCTACACCTTC. Its protein product is CASSLEVGRSYGYTF.

This sequence joins TRBV13 and TRBJ2-2, with 7 positions matching TRBD1. Germline V gene data show CDR1 as PRHDT and CDR2 as FYEKMQ (reference sequence). The V gene end was trimmed by 2 bases and the J gene end by 3 bases; junction bases not matched to a gene: 3. This CDR3 has 15 residues. For the CDR3, the DNA is TGTGCCAGCAGCTTACAGGGGGAGTACACCGGGGAGCTGTTTTTT. Residues: CASSLQGEYTGELFF. The entire variable domain, with the rest obtained from reference TRBV13 and TRBJ2-2, is as follows: AAGVIQSPRHLIKEKRETATLKCYPIPRHDTVYWYQQGPGQDPQFLISFYEKMQSDKGSIPDRFSAQQFSDYHSELNMSSLELGDSALYFCASSLQGEYTGELFFGEGSRLTVL.

This chain links TRBV2 with TRBJ1-5; the D gene is possibly TRBD1 (5 bases). CDR3 length: 14 amino acids. V shed 8 bases and J shed 7 bases, with 18 bases lying between them. Germline loops: CDR1 SNHLY, CDR2 FYNNEI. CDR3 nucleotide sequence: TGTGCCAGCGGTGGGGGGGACCCTTACCAGCCCCAGCATTTT. It codes for CASGGGDPYQPQHF.

This chain joins TRBV19 and TRBJ1-3; no reliable D call. The CDR3 contains 16 residues. Trimming stripped 7 bases from V and 0 bases from J, with 16 bases between. Germline assignment: CDR1 LNHDA and CDR2 SQIVND (reference sequence). CDR3 in DNA: TGTGCCAGTAAAAGGGCAGACTTGCGCTCTGGAAACACCATATATTTT. This gives the protein CASKRADLRSGNTIYF.

The V and J genes are TRBV5-1 and TRBJ2-7; D is ambiguous. The CDR3 spans 13 residues. V was cut by 2 bases and J by 0 bases, with 6 bases left in between. CDR1 is SGHRS and CDR2 is YFSETQ in the germline V gene. CDR3 sequence: CASSLWSSYEQYF. As DNA, the CDR3 is TGCGCCAGCAGCTTATGGAGCTCCTACGAGCAGTACTTC.

V usage is TRBV5-6 and J usage is TRBJ2-7; 11 positions agree with TRBD2. Germline V gene sequence: CDR1 SGHDT, CDR2 YYEEEE. V was pared by 5 bases and J by 4 bases, with 2 bases of the junction left unmatched. The CDR3 runs to 13 residues. CDR3 in DNA: TGTGCCAGCAGACGGACTAGCGGGTACGAGCAGTACTTC. Translating it yields CASRRTSGYEQYF.

The chain couples TRBV29-1 to TRBJ1-1; 7 bases are a match to TRBD1. From germline, CDR1 is SQVTM and CDR2 ANQGSEA. V shed 5 bases and J 0 bases; nucleotides not matched to a gene: 3. This CDR3 contains 13 residues. The CDR3, as DNA: TGCAGCGTTTCCAGGGGGATGAACACTGAAGCTTTCTTT. It translates to CSVSRGMNTEAFF.